This entry lists 22 T cell receptor beta chains sequenced from one sample in a study of cytotoxic CD8 clonotypes in ibrutinib-treated CLL. Some clones are missing from TCRdb's copy, which holds only in-frame ones; the method was immunoSEQ multiplex PCR. The table shows more than 110,000 clones, with about 84% occurring only once. Sequencing was performed on PBMCs, taken after 36 months of ibrutinib treatment. The receptor set was obtained from a human donor with chronic lymphocytic leukemia.

The chain couples TRBV18 to TRBJ1-1, with a possible D match to TRBD1 (5 bases). The CDR3 extends over 15 amino acids. The germline V and J ends were trimmed by 3 bases and 6 bases, with 17 bases remaining between them. Germline loops: CDR1 KGHSH, CDR2 LQKENI. The CDR3: CASSPAGARVAEAFF. CDR3 DNA: TGTGCCAGCTCACCTGCCGGGGCGCGGGTAGCTGAAGCTTTCTTT.

This clone was picked up a small number of times. Here the CDR3 DNA reads TGTGCCAGCAGTTCCTCACTTACAGGGGATGGTTCACCCCTCCACTTT. Translation: CASSSSLTGDGSPLHF. The chain couples TRBV6-7 to TRBJ1-6; 7 bases line up with TRBD1. TRBV6-7 is an ORF for which the function is uncertain. This CDR3 comprises 16 residues. Trimming took 4 bases from V and 9 from J; bases not matched to a gene: 12.

This clone occurred once. This chain connects TRBV5-1 to TRBJ2-7, with 7 bases lining up with TRBD1. The CDR3 extends over 14 amino acids. Per the germline V gene, CDR1 is SGHRS and CDR2 is YFSETQ. Unmatched junction bases numbered 5, after V lost 0 bases and J lost 5 bases. Written as DNA, the CDR3 is TGCGCCAGCAGCTTGGGACAGGGTCGCCACGAGCAGTACTTC. This codes for CASSLGQGRHEQYF.

This chain uses TRBV19 with TRBJ1-2, with a tentative D call TRBD1 (5 bases). V was cut by 10 bases and J by 8 bases, with 32 bases left in between. CDR1 is LNHDA, CDR2 SQIVND, per germline (reference sequence). The CDR3 spans 17 residues. The CDR3 spells CATTPAVWGAAGWGYTF. CDR3 DNA sequence: TGTGCCACCACACCCGCAGTCTGGGGCGCGGCGGGTTGGGGCTACACCTTC.

This clone was recorded once. The chain couples TRBV6-5 to TRBJ1-6; no reliable D call. The CDR3 is 13 residues long. V lost 0 bases to trimming and J lost 11 bases, with 8 bases between them. Germline V gene sequence: CDR1 MNHEY, CDR2 SVGAGI. The CDR3: CASSYSGRPPLHF. The CDR3 DNA reads as TGTGCCAGCAGTTACTCGGGAAGGCCACCCCTCCACTTT.

The gene calls are TRBV5-8 and TRBJ1-2; TRBD1 matches 9 bases. This CDR3 is built from 15 residues. The germline CDR1 and CDR2 sequences are SGHTS and YDEGEE. V lost 4 bases to trimming and J lost 4 bases; unmatched junction nucleotides: 8. The CDR3 coding sequence is TGTGCCAGCAGCCCCGGACAGGGGATCGCCTATGGCTACACCTTC. This encodes CASSPGQGIAYGYTF.

This clone has a single count. The V and J genes are TRBV19 and TRBJ2-1; TRBD2 is a possible D gene (6 bases). Per germline, CDR1 LNHDA and CDR2 SQIVND (reference sequence). The CDR3 length is 15 residues. Trimming took off 7 bases at V and 6 bases at J, with 19 bases between the two ends. The CDR3 region is CASTRFGGSFNEQFF. Here the CDR3 DNA reads TGTGCCAGTACCCGTTTTGGGGGGTCGTTCAATGAGCAGTTCTTC.

V is TRBV5-1 and J is TRBJ1-1; D unresolved. CDR1 is SGHRS and CDR2 is YFSETQ in the germline V gene. The length of the CDR3 is 14 residues. Trimming cost V 0 bases and J 2 bases, with 8 bases left between them. The CDR3 loop reads CASSLGYANTEAFF. The CDR3 DNA reads TGCGCCAGCAGCTTGGGTTACGCAAACACTGAAGCTTTCTTT.

The V gene is TRBV4-2, the J gene TRBJ1-2, with D tentatively TRBD1 (5 bases). Per the germline V gene, CDR1 is LGHNA and CDR2 is YNFKEQ. CDR3 length: 16 amino acids. Trimming cost V 0 bases and J 1 base, with 12 bases left between them. DNA of the CDR3: TGTGCCAGCAGCCAAGAGACAGCCGTCCGTAACTATGGCTACACCTTC. As protein: CASSQETAVRNYGYTF.

The chain uses TRBV19 and TRBJ1-4; D remains ambiguous. Germline V gene lookup returns CDR1 LNHDA and CDR2 SQIVND (reference sequence). The CDR3 extends over 12 amino acids. Trimming took 3 bases from V and 6 from J, leaving 5 bases between them. The CDR3 reads CASSMLDEKLFF. DNA of the CDR3: TGTGCCAGTAGTATGTTGGATGAAAAACTGTTTTTT.

This chain connects TRBV10-2 to TRBJ2-7, with D unresolved. Germline CDR1 is WSHSY and CDR2 is SAAADI. This CDR3 comprises 14 residues. V lost 5 bases to trimming and J lost 0 bases, with 11 bases between them. This CDR3 is CASSPVRSSYEQYF. DNA of the CDR3: TGCGCCAGCAGTCCAGTGAGGAGCTCCTACGAGCAGTACTTC.

This clone occurred a few times. The chain has TRBV19 and TRBJ1-5; D possibly corresponds to TRBD1 (6 bases). The CDR3 contains 16 residues. Trimming pared 4 bases from V and 5 bases from J, leaving 18 bases between. CDR1 and CDR2 (germline): LNHDA, SQIVND (reference sequence). The CDR3 is CASSTKEGGSYQPQHF. The CDR3 region has the DNA TGTGCCAGTAGTACCAAGGAAGGGGGAAGTTATCAGCCCCAGCATTTT.

This rearrangement joins TRBV7-9 to TRBJ1-1; D is uncertain. V dropped 4 bases and J dropped 7 bases, with 10 bases sitting between them. Germline values: CDR1 SEHNR, CDR2 FQNEAQ (reference sequence). The CDR3 consists of 12 residues. The CDR3 DNA reads TGTGCCAGCAGCTGGTTGGTTGGTGAAGCTTTCTTT. Translated, it gives CASSWLVGEAFF. The full variable domain, in which reference TRBV7-9 and TRBJ1-1 provide the parts outside the CDR3, is DTGVSQNPRHKITKRGQNVTFRCDPISEHNRLYWYRQTLGQGPEFLTYFQNEAQLEKSRLLSDRFSAERPKGSFSTLEIQRTEQGDSAMYLCASSWLVGEAFFGQGTRLTVV.

V is TRBV6-6 and J is TRBJ2-7; the D is unclear. Trimming cost V 2 bases and J 6 bases, with 11 bases left between them. The CDR3 is 13 amino acids. The germline V gene has CDR1 MNHNY and CDR2 SVGAGI (reference sequence). The CDR3 is CASSYHLSSEQYF. As DNA, the CDR3 is TGTGCCAGCAGTTACCACCTCTCTTCCGAGCAGTACTTC.

The CDR3 here is CASMNSGANVLTF. Written as DNA, the CDR3 is TGTGCCAGTATGAACTCTGGGGCCAACGTCCTGACTTTC. The chain has TRBV9 and TRBJ2-6, with D unclear. The CDR3 is 13 amino acids. CDR1 SGDLS and CDR2 YYNGEE come from the germline V gene. Trimming took 8 bases from V and 0 from J, leaving 6 bases between them. Combining the CDR3 with reference TRBV9 and TRBJ2-6 gives the whole variable domain DSGVTQTPKHLITATGQRVTLRCSPRSGDLSVYWYQQSLDQGLQFLIQYYNGEERAKGNILERFSAQQFPDLHSELNLSSLELGDSALYFCASMNSGANVLTFGAGSRLTVL.

The chain links TRBV29-1 to TRBJ2-4; D unresolved. CDR1 and CDR2 (germline): SQVTM, ANQGSEA. The CDR3 contains 13 residues. Trimming took off 4 bases at V and 1 base at J, with 8 bases between the two ends. This CDR3 is CSVAPRAKNIQYF. CDR3 bases: TGCAGCGTTGCCCCGAGGGCCAAAAACATTCAGTACTTC.

This clone has more than one count but fewer than ten. The chain has TRBV19 and TRBJ1-1, with D hard to call. The CDR3 consists of 16 residues. The V and J ends lost 6 bases and 5 bases respectively, with 22 bases between them. The germline V gene encodes CDR1 LNHDA and CDR2 SQIVND (reference sequence). The CDR3 loop reads CASRHPGSGAYTEAFF. The CDR3 region has the DNA TGTGCCAGTAGGCACCCCGGGTCAGGCGCTTATACTGAAGCTTTCTTT. Full variable domain (outside the CDR3, taken from reference TRBV19 and TRBJ1-1): DGGITQSPKYLFRKEGQNVTLSCEQNLNHDAMYWYRQDPGQGLRLIYYSQIVNDFQKGDIAEGYSVSREKKESFPLTVTSAQKNPTAFYLCASRHPGSGAYTEAFFGQGTRLTVV.

The DNA for the CDR3 is TGCAGCGTTTCGGCCGTCCTCAGCTCCTACAATGAGCAGTTCTTC. This encodes CSVSAVLSSYNEQFF. V gene TRBV29-1 combines with J gene TRBJ2-1; D is uncertain. Germline lookup yields CDR1 SQVTM and CDR2 ANQGSEA. The CDR3 extends over 15 amino acids. Between the trimmed V and J ends, which lost 5 bases and 0 bases, there was a span of 14 bases.

This clone was detected a few times. The chain couples TRBV12-5 to TRBJ1-5; D is unresolved. Trimming removed 6 bases at V and 3 bases at J, with 3 bases between. The CDR3 consists of 11 residues. Looked up from germline, CDR1 is LGHNT and CDR2 is FRNRAP. Here the CDR3 DNA reads TGTGCTAGTGGCCACAATCAGCCCCAGCATTTT. It codes for CASGHNQPQHF.

The table lists this clone with a few counts. This sequence joins TRBV6-1 and TRBJ1-2; 9 positions match TRBD1. The V gene's germline CDR1 is MNHNS and CDR2 SASEGT. The CDR3 runs to 14 residues. The ends lost 5 bases at V and 4 bases at J; junction bases unmatched: 5. The CDR3, as DNA: TGTGCCAGCAGTCAGACGGACAGGGGCTATGGCTACACCTTC. Translated, it gives CASSQTDRGYGYTF.

This chain uses TRBV27 with TRBJ1-1; D unresolved. Germline values: CDR1 MNHEY, CDR2 SMNVEV (reference sequence). CDR3 size: 15 residues. Trimming removed 1 base at V and 1 base at J, with 10 bases between. Here the CDR3 DNA reads TGTGCCAGCAGTTTATTGCGGGCCCGGAACACTGAAGCTTTCTTT. This translates into CASSLLRARNTEAFF.

This rearrangement joins TRBV29-1 to TRBJ1-1, with D maybe TRBD1 (5 bases). Germline V lookup: CDR1 SQVTM, CDR2 ANQGSEA. The CDR3 has 14 residues. V was clipped by 2 bases and J by 0 bases, with 10 bases between them. The CDR3 region has the DNA TGCAGCGTTGAACTCGGGGGTCTGAACACTGAAGCTTTCTTT. It yields the protein CSVELGGLNTEAFF.